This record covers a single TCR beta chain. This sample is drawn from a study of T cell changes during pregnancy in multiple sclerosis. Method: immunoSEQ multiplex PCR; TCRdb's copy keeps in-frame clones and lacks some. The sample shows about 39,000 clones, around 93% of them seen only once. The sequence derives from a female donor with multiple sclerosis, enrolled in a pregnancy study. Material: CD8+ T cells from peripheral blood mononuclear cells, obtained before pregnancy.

For the CDR3, the DNA is TGTGCCAGTAGTATGGGACAGGGGGCCTACGAGCAGTACTTC. Translating gives CASSMGQGAYEQYF. V usage is TRBV19 and J usage is TRBJ2-7, with 11 bases aligning to TRBD1. The germline V gene encodes CDR1 LNHDA and CDR2 SQIVND (reference sequence). The CDR3 is 14 residues long. J was trimmed by 2 bases and V by 3 bases; bases with no gene match: 0.